The 10 T cell receptor beta chains below come from one sample, sequenced in a study of T cell responses to AZD1222 COVID-19 vaccine. Assay: immunoSEQ multiplex PCR; the TCRdb copy retains only in-frame clones and omits some. The table has under 200,000 clones, 85% to 95% seen once. Sequencing was performed on peripheral blood, taken 28 days after the second dose of the MenACWY control vaccine. The source is an adult who received the MenACWY meningococcal vaccine as a control.

This chain joins TRBV7-2 and TRBJ1-5; 8 bases match TRBD1. There are 15 residues in the CDR3. Germline trimming cut 4 bases from V and 1 base from J; bases unmatched to any gene: 3. Germline V gene sequence: CDR1 SGHTA, CDR2 FQGNSA. CDR3 bases: TGTGCCAGCAGCTCTCAGGGGGCGAGCAATCAGCCCCAGCATTTT. Amino acids: CASSSQGASNQPQHF.

The gene calls are TRBV18 and TRBJ1-5; D not resolved. This CDR3 is 15 amino acids long. Trimming took 4 bases from V and 0 from J, leaving 10 bases between them. The germline V gene has CDR1 KGHSH and CDR2 LQKENI. The CDR3 sequence: CASSLKGASNQPQHF. The CDR3 region has the DNA TGTGCCAGCTCACTCAAGGGAGCTAGCAATCAGCCCCAGCATTTT.

This chain links TRBV30 with TRBJ1-3; 9 bases fit TRBD1. Germline lookup yields CDR1 GTSNPN and CDR2 SVGIG (reference sequence). Losses at the gene ends were 7 bases for V and 5 bases for J; bases not matched to a gene: 9. The CDR3 extends over 14 amino acids. CDR3 sequence reads: CAFGRDRVRNTIYF. For the CDR3, the DNA is TGTGCCTTCGGCCGGGACAGGGTCAGAAACACCATATATTTT.

The chain employs TRBV11-2 and TRBJ2-3; 12 nucleotides align to TRBD2. This CDR3 has 16 residues. V was pared by 1 base and J by 3 bases, with 2 bases of the junction left unmatched. In germline, CDR1 is SGHAT, CDR2 FQNNGV. CDR3 in DNA: TGTGCCAGCAGCTTAGCAGGGACTAGCGGGACAGATACGCAGTATTTT. Protein: CASSLAGTSGTDTQYF.

This rearrangement joins TRBV9 to TRBJ1-1, with unresolved D. The CDR3 length is 13 residues. Germline loops: CDR1 SGDLS, CDR2 YYNGEE. Trimming shortened V by 0 bases and J by 7 bases, and 10 bases separated the two germline ends. The CDR3 protein is CASSVAAPGEAFF. As DNA, the CDR3 is TGTGCCAGCAGCGTAGCAGCCCCCGGTGAAGCTTTCTTT.

This chain links TRBV14 with TRBJ1-1; weak D call: TRBD1 (6 bases). Trimming cost V 1 base and J 0 bases, with 15 bases left between them. The CDR3 totals 17 residues. Per germline, CDR1 SGHDN and CDR2 FVKESK. The CDR3 region has the DNA TGTGCCAGCAGCCAAGTAACAGGGAGTGGGATGAACACTGAAGCTTTCTTT. Its translation: CASSQVTGSGMNTEAFF.

The V and J genes are TRBV18 and TRBJ1-3, with TRBD1 matching over 7 bases. The CDR3 consists of 17 residues. Germline V gene sequence: CDR1 KGHSH, CDR2 LQKENI. Unmatched junction bases numbered 5, after V lost 0 bases and J lost 0 bases. The CDR3 here is CASSPPGQTSSGNTIYF. The CDR3 DNA sequence: TGTGCCAGCTCACCACCGGGACAGACCTCCTCTGGAAACACCATATATTTT.

This chain joins TRBV27 and TRBJ2-7; D not resolved. Per the germline V gene, CDR1 is MNHEY and CDR2 is SMNVEV (reference sequence). CDR3 length: 11 amino acids. Between the trimmed V and J ends, which lost 8 bases and 4 bases, there was a span of 9 bases. As DNA, the CDR3 is TGTGCCAGCCCTACCCTTTACGAGCAGTACTTC. This translates into CASPTLYEQYF.

The chain combines TRBV24-1 with TRBJ1-5; D gene unclear. The CDR3 is 10 amino acids. Germline V lookup: CDR1 KGHDR, CDR2 SFDVKD. V lost 10 bases and J 10 bases, leaving 10 bases between the germline ends. The CDR3 loop reads CATLFAPQHF. CDR3 nucleotide sequence: TGTGCCACATTGTTCGCACCCCAGCATTTT.

The chain joins TRBV7-9 to TRBJ2-2; D is perhaps TRBD2 (6 bases). Germline CDR1 reads SEHNR; CDR2 reads FQNEAQ (reference sequence). The V end was cut by 8 bases, the J end by 8 bases, with 18 bases between. The CDR3 has 14 amino acids. CDR3: CASGLASPWGELFF. The DNA of the CDR3 is TGTGCCAGCGGGCTAGCGTCACCTTGGGGGGAGCTGTTTTTT.